The present entry profiles one T cell receptor beta chain with its context. Its antigen remains unknown. This record comes from a study of cytomegalovirus exposure and HLA in healthy donors. Trimming pared 4 bases from V and 4 bases from J, leaving 14 bases between. This CDR3 is built from 14 residues. The germline CDR1 and CDR2 sequences are LNHDA and SQIVND (reference sequence). Findings of the study overall: Clonal expansion was found to be greater in HLA-associated TCR beta chains than in equally common others in a later analysis. Fewer N-insertions (relative to the 666-donor mean) were reportedly seen in an Asian-associated ancestry cluster in a later analysis. Highly shared variants forming one cluster were likely a sequencing artifact.

It was with 60 Vbeta and 13 Jbeta primers that the PCR ran. Profiled with immunoSEQ multiplex PCR; TCRdb holds only in-frame clones, not every one. The data show roughly 160,000 clones, about 72% seen once. Sequencing was done on a sample of PBMCs. This clonotype originated in a man in his forties or fifties in good health and CMV-seropositive. The chain joins TRBV19 to TRBJ2-7; a possible D gene is TRBD1 (6 bases). The CDR3 is CASSTGVGRYEQYF. CDR3 bases: TGTGCCAGTAGTACAGGGGTTGGTAGGTACGAGCAGTACTTC. The complete variable domain, with remaining parts taken from reference TRBV19 and TRBJ2-7, reads DGGITQSPKYLFRKEGQNVTLSCEQNLNHDAMYWYRQDPGQGLRLIYYSQIVNDFQKGDIAEGYSVSREKKESFPLTVTSAQKNPTAFYLCASSTGVGRYEQYFGPGTRLTVT.